The TCR beta chain described here comes from a study of beta chain features in type 1 diabetes. On the study more broadly: Patients were similar to healthy donors in age and gender (as well as in cell yields).

The investigators reverse transcribed all of the isolated RNA, so they sequenced expressed TCRB transcripts. Some clones are missing from TCRdb's copy, which holds only in-frame ones; the method was immunoSEQ multiplex PCR. The sample lists 250,000 to 350,000 clones; about 10% were seen once. This clone was counted between two and nine times. The CDR3 contains 19 residues. Trimming took 2 bases from V and 0 from J; bases not matched to a gene: 10. In germline, CDR1 is MGHRA, CDR2 YSYEKL. This sequence was found in a woman in her 30s in good health. Sequencing input: naive CD4+ T cells from blood. The chain joins TRBV4-1 to TRBJ2-6, with TRBD1 identical over 7 bases. The CDR3 loop reads CASSQRQGDSTSGANVLTF. CDR3 DNA: TGCGCCAGCAGCCAAAGACAGGGAGATAGTACCTCTGGGGCCAACGTCCTGACTTTC.